Listed below are T cell receptor beta chains from one sample, sequenced in a study of cytomegalovirus exposure and HLA in healthy donors. The assay was immunoSEQ multiplex PCR, and TCRdb's table has in-frame clones only and misses some. The sample carries approximately 170,000 clones, over 65% recorded once. The sequenced sample was PBMCs. The receptors shown here come from a woman aged 35 to 49 in good health and CMV-seropositive. CDR3s include the opening cysteine and the closing phenylalanine or tryptophan. A D gene is named only where the DNA matches it firmly. Size values are once, few and many counts, or a class for expanded clones, and some rows have none.

v_gene	j_gene	abundance	d_gene	CDR3nt	CDR3aa
TRBV7-9	TRBJ1-1	-	-	TGTGCCAGCAGCCCTCGGGGGGCTGAAGCTTTCTTT	CASSPRGAEAFF
TRBV28	TRBJ2-7	-	TRBD1	TGTGCCAGCCTACAATATACGGGACGGGACAGGGGGACCTACGAGCAGTACTTC	CASLQYTGRDRGTYEQYF
TRBV9	TRBJ2-3	-	TRBD2	TGTGCCAGCAGCCTAGCGGGGAACACAGATACGCAGTATTTT	CASSLAGNTDTQYF
TRBV2	TRBJ1-2	-	-	TGTGCCAGCAGCCGGGACAAGGGGGGCTACACCTTC	CASSRDKGGYTF
TRBV11-1	TRBJ2-7	-	-	TGTGCCAGCAGCTTAGTACTAGCAGTCCACGAGCAGTACTTC	CASSLVLAVHEQYF
TRBV27	TRBJ1-2	-	-	TGTGCCAGCAGTATGGGACTAAACTATGGCTACCCCTTC	CASSMGLNYGYPF
TRBV6-1	TRBJ1-1	-	TRBD1	TGTGCCAGCAGTGCAGCTAGACAGGGTATCGGTGAAGCTTTCTTT	CASSAARQGIGEAFF
TRBV2	TRBJ1-2	-	TRBD1	TGTGCCAGTTACAAGGGACAGGGGGATGGCTACACCTTC	CASYKGQGDGYTF
TRBV9	TRBJ2-7	-	-	TGTGCCAGCAGCGGCGGGATAGGATCCGGCACCTACGAGCAGTACTTC	CASSGGIGSGTYEQYF
TRBV4-2	TRBJ2-3	few	-	TGTGCCAGCAGCCAAGAATTCAGACAGGTAGCAACAGATACGCAGTATTTT	CASSQEFRQVATDTQYF
TRBV7-8	TRBJ1-2	-	TRBD1	TGTGCCAGCAGCTTAGATCAGGGGGCGTATGGCTACCCCTTC	CASSLDQGAYGYPF
TRBV6-6	TRBJ2-1	-	TRBD2	TGTGCCAGCAGTCTACTAGCGGGAGCCGCCTACAATGAGCAGTTCTTC	CASSLLAGAAYNEQFF
TRBV4-2	TRBJ2-7	-	TRBD1	TGTGCCAGCAGCCAGGGGGGAGGTGGACAGGGGGATTACGAGCAGTACTTC	CASSQGGGGQGDYEQYF